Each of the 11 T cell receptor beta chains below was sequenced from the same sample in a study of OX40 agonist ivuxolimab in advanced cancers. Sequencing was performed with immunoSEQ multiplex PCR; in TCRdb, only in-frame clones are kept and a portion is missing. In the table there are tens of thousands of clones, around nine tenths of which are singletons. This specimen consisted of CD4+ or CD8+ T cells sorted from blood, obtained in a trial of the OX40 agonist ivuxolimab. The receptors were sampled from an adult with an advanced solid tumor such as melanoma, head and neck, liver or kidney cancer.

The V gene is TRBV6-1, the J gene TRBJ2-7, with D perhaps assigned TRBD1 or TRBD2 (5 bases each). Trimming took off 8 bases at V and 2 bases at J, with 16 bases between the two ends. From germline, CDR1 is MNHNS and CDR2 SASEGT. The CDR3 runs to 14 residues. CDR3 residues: CASLERDGPYEQYF. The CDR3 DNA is TGTGCCAGCCTCGAGAGGGACGGACCCTACGAGCAGTACTTC.

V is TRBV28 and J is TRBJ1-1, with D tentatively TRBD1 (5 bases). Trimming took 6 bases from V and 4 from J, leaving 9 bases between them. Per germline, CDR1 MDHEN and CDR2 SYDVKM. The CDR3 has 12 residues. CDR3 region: CASSNTGTEAFF. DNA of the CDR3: TGTGCCAGCAGCAACACAGGCACTGAAGCTTTCTTT. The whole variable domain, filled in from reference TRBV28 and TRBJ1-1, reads DVKVTQSSRYLVKRTGEKVFLECVQDMDHENMFWYRQDPGLGLRLIYFSYDVKMKEKGDIPEGYSVSREKKERFSLILESASTNQTSMYLCASSNTGTEAFFGQGTRLTVV.

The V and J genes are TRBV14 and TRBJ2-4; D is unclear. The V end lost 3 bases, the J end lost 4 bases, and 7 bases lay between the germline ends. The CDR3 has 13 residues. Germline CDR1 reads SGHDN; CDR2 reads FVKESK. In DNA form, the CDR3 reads TGTGCCAGCAGCCAGAAACAGAAAAACATTCAGTACTTC. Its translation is CASSQKQKNIQYF.

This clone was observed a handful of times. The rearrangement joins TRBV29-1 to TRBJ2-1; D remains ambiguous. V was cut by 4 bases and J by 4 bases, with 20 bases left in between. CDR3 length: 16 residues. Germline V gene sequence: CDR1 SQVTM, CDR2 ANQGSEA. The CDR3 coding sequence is TGCAGCGTTGCAGGAGTTAATGAAGCCAAATACAATGAGCAGTTCTTC. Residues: CSVAGVNEAKYNEQFF.

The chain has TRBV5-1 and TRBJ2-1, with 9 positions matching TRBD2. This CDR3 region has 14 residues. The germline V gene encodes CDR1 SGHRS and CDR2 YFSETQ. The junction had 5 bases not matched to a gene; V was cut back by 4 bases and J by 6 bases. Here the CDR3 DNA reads TGCGCCAGCAGCATGACTAGCGGCCGCAATGAGCAGTTCTTC. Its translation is CASSMTSGRNEQFF.

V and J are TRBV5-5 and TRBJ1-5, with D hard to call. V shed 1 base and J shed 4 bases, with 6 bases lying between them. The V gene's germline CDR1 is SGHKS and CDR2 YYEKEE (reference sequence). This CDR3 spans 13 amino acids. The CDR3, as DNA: TGTGCCAGCAGCTTGAGGCAGAATCAGCCCCAGCATTTT. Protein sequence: CASSLRQNQPQHF. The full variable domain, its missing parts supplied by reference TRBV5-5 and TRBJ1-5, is DAGVTQSPTHLIKTRGQQVTLRCSPISGHKSVSWYQQVLGQGPQFIFQYYEKEERGRGNFPDRFSARQFPNYSSELNVNALLLGDSALYLCASSLRQNQPQHFGDGTRLSIL.

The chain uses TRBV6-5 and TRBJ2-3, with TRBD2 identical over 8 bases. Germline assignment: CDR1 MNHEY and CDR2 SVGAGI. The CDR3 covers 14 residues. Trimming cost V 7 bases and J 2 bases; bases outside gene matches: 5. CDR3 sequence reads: CASKRGHLTDTQYF. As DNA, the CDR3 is TGTGCCAGCAAGCGGGGGCATCTCACAGATACGCAGTATTTT.

The CDR3 is CASSDAGTRSSETQYF. The CDR3 DNA follows: TGTGCCAGCAGTGACGCCGGGACTAGGTCGTCAGAGACCCAGTACTTC. V and J are TRBV2 and TRBJ2-5, with TRBD2 matching over 8 bases. The CDR3 sequence is 16 residues long. V was clipped by 3 bases and J by 4 bases; unmatched bases: 10. CDR1 SNHLY and CDR2 FYNNEI come from the germline V gene.

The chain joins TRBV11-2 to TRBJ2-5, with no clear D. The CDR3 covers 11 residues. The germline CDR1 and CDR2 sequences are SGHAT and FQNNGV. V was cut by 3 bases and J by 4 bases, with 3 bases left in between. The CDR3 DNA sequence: TGTGCCAGCAGCTTTCGAGAGACCCAGTACTTC. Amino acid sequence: CASSFRETQYF.

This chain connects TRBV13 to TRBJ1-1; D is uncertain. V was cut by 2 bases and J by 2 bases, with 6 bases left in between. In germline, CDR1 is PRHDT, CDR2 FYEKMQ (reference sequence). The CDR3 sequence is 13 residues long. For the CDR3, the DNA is TGTGCCAGCAGCTTAAAAGGAAACACTGAAGCTTTCTTT. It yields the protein CASSLKGNTEAFF.

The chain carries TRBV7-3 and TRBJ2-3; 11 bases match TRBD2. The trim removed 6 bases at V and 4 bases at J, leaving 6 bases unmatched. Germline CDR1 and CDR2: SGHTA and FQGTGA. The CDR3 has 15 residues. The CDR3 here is CASRSTLAGADTQYF. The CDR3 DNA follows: TGTGCCAGCAGGTCCACACTAGCGGGAGCAGATACGCAGTATTTT.